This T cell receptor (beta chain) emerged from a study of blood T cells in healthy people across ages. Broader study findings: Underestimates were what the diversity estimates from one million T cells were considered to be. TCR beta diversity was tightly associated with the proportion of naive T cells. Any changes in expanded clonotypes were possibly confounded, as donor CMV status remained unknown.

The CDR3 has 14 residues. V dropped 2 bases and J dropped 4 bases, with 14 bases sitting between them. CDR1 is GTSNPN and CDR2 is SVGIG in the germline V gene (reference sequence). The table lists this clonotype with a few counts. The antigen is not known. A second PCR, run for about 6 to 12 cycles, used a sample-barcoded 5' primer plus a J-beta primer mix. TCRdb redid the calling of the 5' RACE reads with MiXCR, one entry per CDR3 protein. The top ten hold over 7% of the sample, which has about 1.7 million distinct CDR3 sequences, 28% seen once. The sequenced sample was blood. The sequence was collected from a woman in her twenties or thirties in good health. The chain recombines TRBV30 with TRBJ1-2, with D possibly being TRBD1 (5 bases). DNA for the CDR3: TGTGCCTGGAGTAACTTCCAGGGTGCCTATGGCTACACCTTC. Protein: CAWSNFQGAYGYTF.